One and the same sample provided the 32 T cell receptor beta chains below, sequenced in a study of T cell responses to AZD1222 COVID-19 vaccine. The protocol was immunoSEQ multiplex PCR, while the TCRdb copy is restricted to in-frame clones and leaves out a portion. The sample lists 180,000 or so clones, about 93% occurring once. Sequenced material: peripheral blood, taken 28 days after the second dose of the MenACWY control vaccine. Receptors were obtained from an adult who received the MenACWY meningococcal vaccine as a control.

This chain links TRBV5-5 with TRBJ2-7; a weak D match, TRBD2 (6 bases). This CDR3 is 17 amino acids long. Germline CDR1 is SGHKS and CDR2 is YYEKEE (reference sequence). V was pared by 0 bases and J by 4 bases, with 20 bases between. The CDR3 DNA sequence: TGTGCCAGCAGCTTGGAAGCTGTACTAGCTGGGCTGTACGAGCAGTACTTC. Residues: CASSLEAVLAGLYEQYF.

The rearrangement joins TRBV7-3 to TRBJ1-2; TRBD1 matches at 8 bases. Germline assignment: CDR1 SGHTA and CDR2 FQGTGA. With V trimmed by 5 bases and J by 8 bases, 7 bases remained unmatched. The CDR3 sequence is 13 residues long. The CDR3 spells CASSQTGEGGYTF. Written as DNA, the CDR3 is TGTGCCAGCAGCCAGACAGGGGAGGGCGGCTACACCTTC.

This rearrangement joins TRBV7-2 to TRBJ1-2; D uncertain. CDR3 length: 13 residues. CDR1 and CDR2 (germline): SGHTA, FQGNSA. Trimming took off 6 bases at V and 2 bases at J, with 10 bases between the two ends. In DNA, the CDR3 is TGTGCCAGCAGACACCAACCGAACTATGGCTACACCTTC. Translating gives CASRHQPNYGYTF.

The V and J genes are TRBV7-3 and TRBJ2-1; D gene unclear. Trimming shortened V by 5 bases and J by 4 bases, and 21 bases separated the two germline ends. The V gene's germline CDR1 is SGHTA and CDR2 FQGTGA. CDR3 size: 17 residues. This chain's CDR3 is CASSPQPVGSVYNEQFF. The DNA of the CDR3 is TGTGCCAGCAGCCCCCAGCCGGTAGGTTCGGTATACAATGAGCAGTTCTTC.

V gene TRBV4-2 combines with J gene TRBJ1-2; no definite D call. CDR3 length: 16 residues. CDR1 LGHNA and CDR2 YNFKEQ come from the germline V gene. With 0 bases removed from V and 6 bases from J, the gap between germline ends came to 17 bases. CDR3 bases: TGTGCCAGCAGCCAAGATAGAAAGGGTAGCCTCCATGGCTACACCTTC. Protein sequence: CASSQDRKGSLHGYTF.

This clone has a single count. The rearrangement links TRBV11-2 to TRBJ1-3, with TRBD1 as a possible D gene (6 bases). The V gene's germline CDR1 is SGHAT and CDR2 FQNNGV. The V gene lost 5 bases and the J gene lost 0 bases, with 14 bases spanning the gap. CDR3 length equals 16 residues. CDR3 protein: CASSAGQSYSGNTIYF. The CDR3 DNA sequence: TGTGCCAGCAGCGCCGGACAGTCCTACTCTGGAAACACCATATATTTT.

V is TRBV2 and J is TRBJ1-1; 7 bases fit TRBD1. V shed 7 bases and J 1 base; nucleotides not matched to a gene: 6. CDR1 SNHLY and CDR2 FYNNEI come from the germline V gene. The CDR3 is made up of 14 amino acids. The CDR3 DNA reads TGTGCCAGCAATCCACAGGGGCGGAACACTGAAGCTTTCTTT. Protein: CASNPQGRNTEAFF.

The J gene is TRBJ1-2, the V gene TRBV18; TRBD1 is a possible D gene (5 bases). CDR1 KGHSH and CDR2 LQKENI come from the germline V gene. V lost 3 bases and J 0 bases, leaving 14 bases between the germline ends. The CDR3 totals 16 residues. The chain's CDR3 is CASSPSGLSANYGYTF. CDR3 coding DNA: TGTGCCAGCTCACCGTCAGGGCTTTCGGCTAACTATGGCTACACCTTC.

The chain uses TRBV6-2 or TRBV6-3 and TRBJ1-1; D remains unclear. Trimming shortened V by 5 bases and J by 4 bases, and 8 bases separated the two germline ends. This CDR3 has 12 amino acids. Germline values: CDR1 MNHEY, CDR2 SVGEGT. CDR3 in amino acids: CASSDRSTEAFF. For the CDR3, the DNA is TGTGCCAGCAGTGACCGTAGCACTGAAGCTTTCTTT.

This chain joins TRBV9 and TRBJ2-3; D is uncertain. Trimming left V 0 bases short and J 3 bases short, with 11 bases between. CDR1 SGDLS and CDR2 YYNGEE come from the germline V gene. The CDR3 runs to 15 residues. This CDR3 reads CASSVGAGETDTQYF. In DNA, the CDR3 is TGTGCCAGCAGCGTAGGGGCAGGAGAGACAGATACGCAGTATTTT.

This chain connects TRBV7-2 to TRBJ2-3, with D unresolved. The germline V and J ends were trimmed by 0 bases and 2 bases, with 9 bases remaining between them. CDR1 and CDR2 (germline): SGHTA, FQGNSA. The length of the CDR3 is 15 residues. CDR3 bases: TGTGCCAGCAGCTTAGCGCTGGCAGTCACAGATACGCAGTATTTT. Amino acids: CASSLALAVTDTQYF. Variable domain in full (rest from reference TRBV7-2 and TRBJ2-3): GAGVSQSPSNKVTEKGKDVELRCDPISGHTALYWYRQSLGQGLEFLIYFQGNSAPDKSGLPSDRFSAERTGGSVSTLTIQRTQQEDSAVYLCASSLALAVTDTQYFGPGTRLTVL.

V is TRBV24-1 and J is TRBJ2-3, with D hard to call. This CDR3 region has 16 residues. The germline gives CDR1 KGHDR, CDR2 SFDVKD. The V end was cut by 4 bases, the J end by 4 bases, with 17 bases between. The CDR3 nucleotides read TGTGCCACCAGTGACCAGGTCCCTAGTGGAGCAGATACGCAGTATTTT. Translating it yields CATSDQVPSGADTQYF.

The chain carries TRBV7-8 and TRBJ2-1; TRBD1 is a possible D gene (5 bases). V was cut by 7 bases and J by 7 bases, with 17 bases left in between. The CDR3 extends over 14 amino acids. Germline V CDR1 and CDR2: SGHVS, FQNEAQ. The CDR3 loop is CASILGRVGNEQFF. The CDR3 DNA reads as TGTGCCAGCATCCTGGGGCGCGTCGGGAATGAGCAGTTCTTC.

The chain links TRBV24-1 to TRBJ2-3; tentatively, D is TRBD1 or TRBD2 (5 bases each). The CDR3 sequence is 12 residues long. Germline V gene lookup returns CDR1 KGHDR and CDR2 SFDVKD. Trimming pared 7 bases from V and 11 bases from J, leaving 15 bases between. DNA of the CDR3: TGTGCCACCAGCGGGGCAGGGACCAAGCAGTATTTT. Translation: CATSGAGTKQYF.

The chain combines TRBV5-1 with TRBJ2-3, with 12 bases fitting TRBD2. This CDR3 has 14 amino acids. The germline V gene has CDR1 SGHRS and CDR2 YFSETQ. Unmatched junction bases numbered 10, after V lost 4 bases and J lost 13 bases. This CDR3 is CASSQRPSGGVEYF. DNA of the CDR3: TGCGCCAGCAGCCAGCGGCCTAGCGGGGGGGTAGAGTATTTT.

The chain carries TRBV11-1 and TRBJ2-7, with a possible D match to TRBD2 (5 bases). This CDR3 comprises 13 residues. Germline V gives CDR1 SGHAT, CDR2 FQDESV (reference sequence). Trimming took off 2 bases at V and 3 bases at J, with 8 bases between the two ends. The CDR3 coding sequence is TGTGCCAGCAGCTTAACCGGAGGCTACGAGCAGTACTTC. Protein: CASSLTGGYEQYF. Supplemented by reference TRBV11-1 and TRBJ2-7, the full variable domain reads EAEVAQSPRYKITEKSQAVAFWCDPISGHATLYWYRQILGQGPELLVQFQDESVVDDSQLPKDRFSAERLKGVDSTLKIQPAELGDSAMYLCASSLTGGYEQYFGPGTRLTVT.

This sequence joins TRBV7-9 and TRBJ1-1; 8 bases are a match to TRBD1. This CDR3 comprises 15 residues. V lost 4 bases, J lost 5 bases, and 9 bases stayed unmatched. CDR1 and CDR2 from the germline V gene are SEHNR and FQNEAQ (reference sequence). The CDR3 DNA reads as TGTGCCAGCAGCTCTCAGGGGGCGTTTGATACTGAAGCTTTCTTT. It translates to CASSSQGAFDTEAFF. Filled out from reference TRBV7-9 and TRBJ1-1, the complete variable domain reads DTGVSQNPRHKITKRGQNVTFRCDPISEHNRLYWYRQTLGQGPEFLTYFQNEAQLEKSRLLSDRFSAERPKGSFSTLEIQRTEQGDSAMYLCASSSQGAFDTEAFFGQGTRLTVV.

J is TRBJ1-2 and V is TRBV13; the match to TRBD1 covers 7 bases. CDR3 size: 14 residues. V was clipped by 2 bases and J by 8 bases; unmatched bases: 8. Germline V lookup: CDR1 PRHDT, CDR2 FYEKMQ (reference sequence). CDR3 amino acids: CASSLRQGEGGYTF. The CDR3 coding sequence is TGTGCCAGCAGCTTACGCCAGGGGGAGGGCGGCTACACCTTC.

V and J are TRBV2 and TRBJ2-1; D might be TRBD2 (5 bases). Looked up from germline, CDR1 is SNHLY and CDR2 is FYNNEI. V lost 6 bases and J 9 bases, leaving 15 bases between the germline ends. The CDR3 spans 13 residues. The CDR3 loop reads CASRGARAGEQFF. Here the CDR3 DNA reads TGTGCCAGCAGGGGCGCGAGGGCGGGTGAGCAGTTCTTC. Full variable domain (outside the CDR3, taken from reference TRBV2 and TRBJ2-1): EPEVTQTPSHQVTQMGQEVILRCVPISNHLYFYWYRQILGQKVEFLVSFYNNEISEKSEIFDDQFSVERPDGSNFTLKIRSTKLEDSAMYFCASRGARAGEQFFGPGTRLTVL.

Here the CDR3 reads CAIKLGGGYEQYF. As DNA, the CDR3 is TGTGCCATCAAGTTAGGGGGTGGGTACGAGCAGTACTTC. The V call is TRBV10-3, the J call TRBJ2-7; D is possibly TRBD1 (6 bases). This CDR3 is built from 13 residues. Germline CDR1 reads ENHRY; CDR2 reads SYGVKD. V was pared by 7 bases and J by 4 bases, with 14 bases between.

CDR3 loop: CASSQPGTLGEGQFF. DNA of the CDR3: TGTGCCAGCAGTCAACCCGGGACACTCGGGGAGGGGCAGTTCTTC. This chain links TRBV27 with TRBJ2-1; D possibly corresponds to TRBD2 (7 bases). Germline CDR1 MNHEY, CDR2 SMNVEV (reference sequence). The CDR3 is 15 residues long. V was pared by 5 bases and J by 12 bases, with 23 bases between.

The chain carries TRBV3-1 (or the pseudogene TRBV3-2) and TRBJ2-4; unclear D gene. CDR1 and CDR2 from the germline V gene are LGHDT and YNNKEL (reference sequence). The V end lost 1 base, the J end lost 0 bases, and 4 bases lay between the germline ends. The CDR3 is 14 amino acids. The CDR3: CASSQAVAKNIQYF. As DNA, the CDR3 is TGTGCCAGCAGCCAAGCGGTAGCCAAAAACATTCAGTACTTC.

The chain carries TRBV6-5 and TRBJ1-2, with unresolved D. V was cut by 6 bases and J by 6 bases, with 8 bases left in between. The V gene's germline CDR1 is MNHEY and CDR2 SVGAGI. The CDR3 is made up of 11 amino acids. CDR3 coding DNA: TGTGCCAGCAGGGGAATCGATGGCTACACCTTC. Residues: CASRGIDGYTF.

The CDR3 spells CAWGVWGTEAFF. CDR3 sequence (DNA): TGTGCCTGGGGGGTTTGGGGGACTGAAGCTTTCTTT. The gene calls are TRBV30 and TRBJ1-1; possibly TRBD1 for D (5 bases). In germline, CDR1 is GTSNPN, CDR2 SVGIG (reference sequence). The CDR3 runs 12 residues. The V and J ends lost 5 bases and 5 bases respectively, with 12 bases between them.

Only one count was recorded for this clone. The chain uses TRBV19 and TRBJ2-2; D gene ambiguous. Germline V gene lookup returns CDR1 LNHDA and CDR2 SQIVND (reference sequence). The length of the CDR3 is 12 residues. Trimming took off 6 bases at V and 6 bases at J, with 8 bases between the two ends. The CDR3 loop is CASSPRPGELFF. The CDR3 DNA sequence: TGTGCCAGTAGCCCCCGCCCCGGGGAGCTGTTTTTT. The full variable domain, in which reference TRBV19 and TRBJ2-2 provide the parts outside the CDR3, is DGGITQSPKYLFRKEGQNVTLSCEQNLNHDAMYWYRQDPGQGLRLIYYSQIVNDFQKGDIAEGYSVSREKKESFPLTVTSAQKNPTAFYLCASSPRPGELFFGEGSRLTVL.

The gene calls are TRBV3-1 (or the pseudogene TRBV3-2) and TRBJ2-3; TRBD2 matches 12 bases. CDR3 length: 17 residues. Germline V lookup: CDR1 LGHDT, CDR2 YNNKEL (reference sequence). J was trimmed by 6 bases and V by 4 bases; bases with no gene match: 11. CDR3 in DNA: TGTGCCAGCAGCCCTCACCGACTAGCGGGGGCCGCGGATACGCAGTATTTT. Translating it yields CASSPHRLAGAADTQYF.

The rearrangement joins TRBV28 to TRBJ1-5; D remains unclear. V was shortened by 2 bases and J by 0 bases, with 11 bases between the two germline ends. Per the germline V gene, CDR1 is MDHEN and CDR2 is SYDVKM. CDR3 size: 16 residues. Here the CDR3 DNA reads TGTGCCAGCAGTTTACCATGGACCGATAGCAATCAGCCCCAGCATTTT. Protein product: CASSLPWTDSNQPQHF. Variable domain in full (rest from reference TRBV28 and TRBJ1-5): DVKVTQSSRYLVKRTGEKVFLECVQDMDHENMFWYRQDPGLGLRLIYFSYDVKMKEKGDIPEGYSVSREKKERFSLILESASTNQTSMYLCASSLPWTDSNQPQHFGDGTRLSIL.

The chain combines TRBV28 with TRBJ2-5; D assignment may be TRBD1 or TRBD2 (7 bases each). The CDR3 consists of 14 residues. V dropped 6 bases and J dropped 1 base, with 12 bases sitting between them. Germline V lookup: CDR1 MDHEN, CDR2 SYDVKM. This CDR3 is CASRGGTAQETQYF. The CDR3 DNA is TGTGCCAGCAGGGGGGGGACAGCCCAAGAGACCCAGTACTTC.

CDR3 amino acids: CSVGQGTDTQYF. CDR3 bases: TGCAGCGTTGGACAGGGGACAGATACGCAGTATTTT. The V call is TRBV29-1, the J call TRBJ2-3; the match to TRBD1 covers 8 bases. CDR1 and CDR2 (germline): SQVTM, ANQGSEA. V lost 4 bases, J lost 3 bases, and 0 bases stayed unmatched. The length of the CDR3 is 12 residues.

This CDR3 is CASSVRPNTEAFF. The CDR3 DNA is TGTGCCAGCAGTGTTAGGCCGAACACTGAAGCTTTCTTT. V usage is TRBV2 and J usage is TRBJ1-1; D is unclear. Germline V lookup: CDR1 SNHLY, CDR2 FYNNEI. The V end lost 4 bases, the J end lost 1 base, and 7 bases lay between the germline ends. The CDR3 spans 13 residues.

This clone was detected only a few times. This chain connects TRBV5-1 to TRBJ2-7; TRBD2 matches at 7 bases. Losses at the gene ends were 0 bases for V and 0 bases for J; bases not matched to a gene: 9. Germline CDR1 reads SGHRS; CDR2 reads YFSETQ. The length of the CDR3 is 17 residues. The CDR3 loop is CASSLETGAGTSYEQYF. The DNA for the CDR3 is TGCGCCAGCAGCTTGGAAACGGGAGCGGGGACCTCCTACGAGCAGTACTTC.

This chain uses TRBV6-2 or TRBV6-3 with TRBJ1-2; D ambiguous. Trimming took 2 bases from V and 7 from J, leaving 11 bases between them. This CDR3 is built from 13 residues. CDR1 and CDR2 from the germline V gene are MNHEY and SVGEGT. CDR3 DNA: TGTGCCAGCAGTTACGACATGAAGGCTGGCTACACCTTC. Translation gives CASSYDMKAGYTF.